Each of the 5 T cell receptor beta chains below was sequenced from the same sample in a study of blood T cells in healthy people across ages. Alongside a J-beta primer mix, a sample-barcoded 5' primer served in a second PCR lasting roughly 6 to 11 cycles. TCRdb itself ran the 5' RACE reads through MiXCR, one entry per CDR3 protein. The sample has about 780,000 distinct CDR3 sequences; 46% are singletons. The sample comprised blood. The receptors come from a man older than 75 in good health.

This clonotype was picked up a small number of times. The rearrangement joins TRBV20-1 to TRBJ2-5, with 8 nucleotides matching TRBD2. Trimming cost V 2 bases and J 4 bases; bases outside gene matches: 0. CDR1 is DFQATT and CDR2 is SNEGSKA in the germline V gene (reference sequence). There are 12 residues in the CDR3. The CDR3 loop is CSARREGETQYF. The CDR3 nucleotides are TGCAGTGCTAGACGGGAGGGAGAGACCCAGTACTTC.

The V call is TRBV28, the J call TRBJ2-7; 11 nucleotides match TRBD1. The V gene's germline CDR1 is MDHEN and CDR2 SYDVKM. The CDR3 length is 15 residues. The J segment lost 4 bases and the V segment lost 10 bases, leaving 12 bases of the junction unmatched. Written as DNA, the CDR3 is TGTGCCACTTCCCTTCCGGGACAGGGGGTTTACGAGCAGTACTTC. Residues: CATSLPGQGVYEQYF.

This chain joins TRBV2 and TRBJ2-5; weak D call: TRBD1 (5 bases). V was pared by 4 bases and J by 4 bases, with 13 bases between. Germline V gene data show CDR1 as SNHLY and CDR2 as FYNNEI. The CDR3 length is 14 residues. Written as DNA, the CDR3 is TGTGCCAGCAGTGCCGCAGGGTTGGGAGAGACCCAGTACTTC. Protein sequence: CASSAAGLGETQYF. Filled out from reference TRBV2 and TRBJ2-5, the complete variable domain reads EPEVTQTPSHQVTQMGQEVILRCVPISNHLYFYWYRQILGQKVEFLVSFYNNEISEKSEIFDDQFSVERPDGSNFTLKIRSTKLEDSAMYFCASSAAGLGETQYFGPGTRLLVL.

The V and J genes are TRBV6-5 and TRBJ2-3; the match to TRBD2 covers 9 bases. The CDR3 has 16 residues. Germline values: CDR1 MNHEY, CDR2 SVGAGI. Trimming at V came to 7 bases and at J to 5 bases, leaving 13 bases not matched to a gene. CDR3 residues: CASTHRAGGPVDTQYF. The CDR3 region has the DNA TGTGCCAGCACCCACCGGGCGGGAGGGCCGGTAGATACGCAGTATTTT.

V gene TRBV29-1 combines with J gene TRBJ2-7, with D perhaps matching TRBD2 (5 bases). The CDR3 runs to 12 residues. The germline V gene has CDR1 SQVTM and CDR2 ANQGSEA. The germline V and J ends were trimmed by 6 bases and 4 bases, with 13 bases remaining between them. CDR3 in amino acids: CSVSPEGYEQYF. For the CDR3, the DNA is TGCAGCGTCTCCCCTGAGGGATACGAGCAGTACTTC.